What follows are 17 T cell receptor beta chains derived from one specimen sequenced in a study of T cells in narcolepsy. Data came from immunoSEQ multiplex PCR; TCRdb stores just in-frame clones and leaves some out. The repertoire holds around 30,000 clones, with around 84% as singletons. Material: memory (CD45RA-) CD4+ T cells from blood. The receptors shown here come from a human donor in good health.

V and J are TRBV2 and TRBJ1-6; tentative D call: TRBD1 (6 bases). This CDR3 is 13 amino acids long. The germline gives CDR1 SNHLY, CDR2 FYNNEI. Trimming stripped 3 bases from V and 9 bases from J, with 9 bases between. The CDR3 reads CASSEGGGSPLHF. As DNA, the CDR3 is TGTGCCAGCAGTGAGGGGGGCGGTTCACCCCTCCACTTT.

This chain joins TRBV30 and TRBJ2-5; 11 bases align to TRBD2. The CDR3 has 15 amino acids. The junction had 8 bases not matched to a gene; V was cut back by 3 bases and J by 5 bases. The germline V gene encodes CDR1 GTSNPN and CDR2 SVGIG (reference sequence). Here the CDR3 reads CAWRSGLAEPETQYF. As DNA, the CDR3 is TGTGCCTGGAGATCGGGACTAGCGGAGCCTGAGACCCAGTACTTC.

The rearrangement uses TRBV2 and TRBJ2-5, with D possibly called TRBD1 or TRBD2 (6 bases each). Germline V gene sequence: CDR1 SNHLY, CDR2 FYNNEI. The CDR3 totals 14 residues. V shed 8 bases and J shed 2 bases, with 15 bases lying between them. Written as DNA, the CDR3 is TGTGCCAGCGGGGGGCACCCCGGGCAAGAGACCCAGTACTTC. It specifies CASGGHPGQETQYF.

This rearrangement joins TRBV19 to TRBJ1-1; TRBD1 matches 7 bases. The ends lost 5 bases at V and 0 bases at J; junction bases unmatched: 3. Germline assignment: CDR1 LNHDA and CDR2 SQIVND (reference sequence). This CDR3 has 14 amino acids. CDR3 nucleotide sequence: TGTGCCAGTAGTCCCAGGGGGGTGAACACTGAAGCTTTCTTT. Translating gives CASSPRGVNTEAFF.

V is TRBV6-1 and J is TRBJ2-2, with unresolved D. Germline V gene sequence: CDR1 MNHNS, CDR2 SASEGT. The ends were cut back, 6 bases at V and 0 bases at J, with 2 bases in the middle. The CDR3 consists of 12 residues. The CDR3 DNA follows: TGTGCCAGCAGCACGAACACCGGGGAGCTGTTTTTT. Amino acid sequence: CASSTNTGELFF.

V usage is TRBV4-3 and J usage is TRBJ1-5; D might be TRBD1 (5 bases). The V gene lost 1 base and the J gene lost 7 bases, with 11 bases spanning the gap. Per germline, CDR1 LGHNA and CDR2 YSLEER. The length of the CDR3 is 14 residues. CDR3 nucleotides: TGCGCCAGCAGCCAAGGTACAGGTCAACAGCCCCAGCATTTT. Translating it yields CASSQGTGQQPQHF.

DNA of the CDR3: TGCGCCAGCAGCCTTCTAGCGGACTCCTACAATGAGCAGTTCTTC. It codes for CASSLLADSYNEQFF. V usage is TRBV5-1 and J usage is TRBJ2-1; 7 nucleotides align to TRBD2. Trimming removed 4 bases from V and 0 bases from J; junction bases left unmatched: 4. The CDR3 is made up of 15 amino acids. CDR1 is SGHRS, CDR2 YFSETQ, per germline.

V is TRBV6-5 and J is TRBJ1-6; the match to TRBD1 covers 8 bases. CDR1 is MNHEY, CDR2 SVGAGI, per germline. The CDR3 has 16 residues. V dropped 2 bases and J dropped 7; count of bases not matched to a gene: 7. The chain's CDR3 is CASSYRGQAKNSPLHF. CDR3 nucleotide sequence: TGTGCCAGCAGTTACAGGGGACAGGCTAAAAATTCACCCCTCCACTTT.

The CDR3 DNA reads TGTGCCAGCAGGGGGGGGACAGTCCTCTCTAACTATGGCTACACCTTC. This gives the protein CASRGGTVLSNYGYTF. The V gene is TRBV7-2, the J gene TRBJ1-2, with 7 nucleotides matching TRBD1. Germline values: CDR1 SGHTA, CDR2 FQGNSA. V lost 6 bases to trimming and J lost 0 bases; unmatched junction nucleotides: 10. This CDR3 is built from 16 residues.

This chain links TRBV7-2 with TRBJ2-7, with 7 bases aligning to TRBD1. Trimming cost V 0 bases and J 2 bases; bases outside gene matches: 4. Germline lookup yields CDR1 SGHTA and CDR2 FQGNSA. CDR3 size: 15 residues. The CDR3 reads CASSLAYGQAYEQYF. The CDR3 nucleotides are TGTGCCAGCAGCTTAGCTTACGGACAGGCCTACGAGCAGTACTTC.

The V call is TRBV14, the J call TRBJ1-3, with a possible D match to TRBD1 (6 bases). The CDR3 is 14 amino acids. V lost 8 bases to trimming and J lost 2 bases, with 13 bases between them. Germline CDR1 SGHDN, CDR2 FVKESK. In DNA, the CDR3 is TGTGCCAGCGGCTCCGGGACAACTGGAAACACCATATATTTT. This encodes CASGSGTTGNTIYF. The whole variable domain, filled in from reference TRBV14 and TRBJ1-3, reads EAGVTQFPSHSVIEKGQTVTLRCDPISGHDNLYWYRRVMGKEIKFLLHFVKESKQDESGMPNNRFLAERTGGTYSTLKVQPAELEDSGVYFCASGSGTTGNTIYFGEGSWLTVV.

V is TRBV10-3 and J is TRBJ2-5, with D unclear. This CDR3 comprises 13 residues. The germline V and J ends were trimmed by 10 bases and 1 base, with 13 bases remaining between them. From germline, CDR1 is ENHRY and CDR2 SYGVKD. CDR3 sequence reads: CASTRHSQETQYF. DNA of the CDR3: TGTGCCAGCACCCGACACAGCCAAGAGACCCAGTACTTC.

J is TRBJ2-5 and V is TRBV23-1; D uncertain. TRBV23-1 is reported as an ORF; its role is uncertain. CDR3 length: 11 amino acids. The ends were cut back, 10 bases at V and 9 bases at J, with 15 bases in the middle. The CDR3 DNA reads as TGCGCCACCAACCCGGGTGGGGCCCAGTACTTC. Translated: CATNPGGAQYF.

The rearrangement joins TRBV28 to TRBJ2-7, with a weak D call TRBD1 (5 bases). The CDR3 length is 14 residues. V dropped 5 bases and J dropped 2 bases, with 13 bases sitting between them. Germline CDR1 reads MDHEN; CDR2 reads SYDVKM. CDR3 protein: CASSVATGAYEQYF. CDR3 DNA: TGTGCCAGCAGTGTCGCCACAGGAGCCTACGAGCAGTACTTC.

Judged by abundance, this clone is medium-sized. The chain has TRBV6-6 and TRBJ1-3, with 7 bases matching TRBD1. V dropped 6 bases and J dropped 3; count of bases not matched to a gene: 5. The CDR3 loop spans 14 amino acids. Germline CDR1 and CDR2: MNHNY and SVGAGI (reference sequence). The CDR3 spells CASRTTGLGNTIYF. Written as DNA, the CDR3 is TGTGCCAGCAGAACGACAGGGCTTGGAAACACCATATATTTT.

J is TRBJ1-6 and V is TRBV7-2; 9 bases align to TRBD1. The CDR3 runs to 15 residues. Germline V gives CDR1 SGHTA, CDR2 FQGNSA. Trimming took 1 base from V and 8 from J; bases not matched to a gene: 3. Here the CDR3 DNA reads TGTGCCAGCAGCTTAGAGGGACAGGGCGATTCACCCCTCCACTTT. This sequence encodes CASSLEGQGDSPLHF. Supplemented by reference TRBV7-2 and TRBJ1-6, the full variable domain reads GAGVSQSPSNKVTEKGKDVELRCDPISGHTALYWYRQSLGQGLEFLIYFQGNSAPDKSGLPSDRFSAERTGGSVSTLTIQRTQQEDSAVYLCASSLEGQGDSPLHFGNGTRLTVT.

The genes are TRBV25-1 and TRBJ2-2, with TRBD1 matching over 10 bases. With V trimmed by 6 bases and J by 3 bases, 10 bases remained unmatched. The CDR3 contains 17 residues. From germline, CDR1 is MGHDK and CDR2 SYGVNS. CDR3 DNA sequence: TGTGCCAGCAGGCCGACAGGGGGCGTTCTAGACACCGGGGAGCTGTTTTTT. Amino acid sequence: CASRPTGGVLDTGELFF.